A selection of T cell receptor beta chains follows, all from one sample in a study of molecular identifiers for immune sequencing clone quantification. TCRdb fed the PCR reads into MiXCR, producing one record per CDR3 protein. The sample consists of fewer than 25,000 distinct CDR3 sequences, under 20% of them appearing once. Material for sequencing was naive CD8+ T cells from blood, with Jurkat cell RNA spiked in. Receptors originate from a human donor in good health. Some libraries in this study had Jurkat cell RNA spiked in. Both conserved end residues are trimmed from each CDR3.

TRBV5-6 | ASSPGWGSSYNEQF
TRBV6-2/TRBV6-3 | ASSYHRDRGWYTEAF
TRBV30 | AWELAGEQY
TRBV4-1 | ASSQSDRGQF
TRBV5-5 | ASSYWDRSIYEQY
TRBV6-5 | ASSYGQDEAF
TRBV19 | ASSMGQGIGGELF
TRBV9 | ASSVGAGTEAF
TRBV11-2 | ASSPDPGAIYGYT
TRBV12-3/TRBV12-4 | ASAGWAGDQPQH
TRBV29-1 | SVEPGTGIPGELF
TRBV30 | AWSVKGQGEDTQY
TRBV12-3/TRBV12-4 | ASSQQNGAADTQY
TRBV24-1 | ATSDSGSTEAF
TRBV27 | ASSFGTNTDTQY
TRBV2 | ASSVTVSSTDTQY
TRBV7-9 | ASSYDSYNSPLH
TRBV29-1 | SVTAGDSYEQY
TRBV28 | ASSLGGSGGTTDTQY
TRBV4-1 | ASSLRDRGAQPQH
TRBV11-2 | ASSLRGQVNQPQH
TRBV6-6 | ASRFSPGMGDTDTQY
TRBV11-2 | ASSVTGDYYEQY
TRBV7-9 | ASSLGPGQKNTEAF
TRBV12-3/TRBV12-4 | ASSSGPNYNSPLH
TRBV14 | ASSQDHPGGPEDNEQF
TRBV7-2 | ASSFSSGGADEQF
TRBV7-9 | ASSLLTHEAF
TRBV6-5 | ASSYSPPGLPSTDTQY
TRBV27 | ASSLGKTYEQY
TRBV13 | ASSLGTDSVNYGYT
TRBV11-2 | ASSLARMNTEAF
TRBV12-2 | ASRPTPQGSSGNTIY
TRBV6-5 | ASSLGLAGSSTDTQY
TRBV2 | ASPGQSSDTQY
TRBV5-5 | ASSGASRIPRGSYNEQF
TRBV4-3 | ASSQDRVYEQY
TRBV27 | ASSLSGGRGIQPQH
TRBV14 | ASSQRWTSTDTQY
TRBV30 | AWERQGRHEKLF
TRBV14 | ASSQVVAGRTEAF
TRBV10-3 | AISGSGGLTEAF
TRBV11-2 | ASSTSTGAVTDTQY
TRBV7-2 | ASSTWTVTDTQY
TRBV7-9 | ASSFTGAATEAF
TRBV20-1 | SARARSTDTQY
TRBV12-3/TRBV12-4 | ASSFDAGSQETQY
TRBV6-5 | ASSYFQGVGYEQY
TRBV4-3 | ASSQGGQGIYNEQF
TRBV5-4 | ASSFYRGGYEQY
TRBV28 | ASSLSVEEETQY
TRBV30 | AWSVRVQGNTEAF
TRBV27 | ASSLRLASYEQY
TRBV11-2 | ASSLDRDSEQF
TRBV4-3 | ASSQDSSGSTDTQY
TRBV2 | ASSRGNGNQPQH